Given below is one TCR beta chain in context. No antigen is known for it. No per-base quality is available; no much larger clone lies one base away. The sample comes from a study of technical replicates of blood from a few donors (dated by TCRdb to the late 2010s). The method behind the library was the immunoSEQ multiplex PCR assay. This immuneACCESS table, as held by TCRdb, lists in-frame sequences with V and J called but not all clones. Of the missing ones, under half trace to an unresolved V gene in checked studies; the others have no known cause. This sample gives about 75,000 clones in total; 95% to 98% of them show up just once. Of the sample, almost 0.3% is held by the ten largest clones. This clonotype originated in a human donor in good health. The sample was T cells isolated from PBMCs.

The DNA reads as follows: TGTGCCAGCAGCTTAGGACAGGGGACGACTGAAGCTTTCTTT. This is translated as CASSLGQGTTEAFF. The V and J genes are TRBV11-1 and TRBJ1-1, and TRBD1 matches 8 of the central bases. The CDR3 holds 14 amino acids from the cysteine to the phenylalanine. Left in the record is the CDR3 DNA by itself, 42 bases read in frame from the first base. Looking up the germline V gene (reference sequence) yields CDR1 SGHAT and CDR2 FQDESV. Unmatched junction bases come to 3, with V trimmed by 1 base and J by 5 bases.